These 21 T cell receptor beta chains were all obtained from the same sample, sequenced in a study of shared clonotypes between healthy human individuals. Sequenced by immunoSEQ multiplex PCR; TCRdb stores in-frame clones only, minus some. Here the sample spans roughly 2.6 million clones, around nine tenths being singletons. Material: naive CD4+ T cells sorted from blood. Subset indicated: CD45RA+ positively selected. The receptor source for this set is a man aged 18 to 30 in good health.

This clone was counted a few times. The V and J genes are TRBV7-2 and TRBJ1-1, with D unclear. Deletions cut 3 bases from V and 0 bases from J, with 8 bases between. Germline V gene data show CDR1 as SGHTA and CDR2 as FQGNSA. CDR3 length: 14 residues. Written as DNA, the CDR3 is TGTGCCAGCAGCTTCTCTCGACTGAACACTGAAGCTTTCTTT. It codes for CASSFSRLNTEAFF.

The chain combines TRBV6-6 with TRBJ1-2, with D possibly matching TRBD1 (6 bases). Per the germline V gene, CDR1 is MNHNY and CDR2 is SVGAGI (reference sequence). This CDR3 has 16 amino acids. Deletions cut 0 bases from V and 3 bases from J, with 14 bases between. The chain's CDR3 is CASSYSGQKGDYGYTF. In DNA, the CDR3 is TGTGCCAGCAGTTACTCGGGACAAAAGGGGGACTATGGCTACACCTTC.

The chain has TRBV18 and TRBJ1-4; D unclear. CDR3 length: 15 residues. The V end lost 5 bases, the J end lost 0 bases, and 10 bases lay between the germline ends. The germline V gene encodes CDR1 KGHSH and CDR2 LQKENI. CDR3 residues: CASSIKNPTNEKLFF. CDR3 DNA sequence: TGTGCCAGCTCAATAAAAAATCCAACTAATGAAAAACTGTTTTTT. The whole variable domain, remainder taken from reference TRBV18 and TRBJ1-4, is NAGVMQNPRHLVRRRGQEARLRCSPMKGHSHVYWYRQLPEEGLKFMVYLQKENIIDESGMPKERFSAEFPKEGPSILRIQQVVRGDSAAYFCASSIKNPTNEKLFFGSGTQLSVL.

The chain combines TRBV11-2 with TRBJ2-5; D gene ambiguous. The V and J ends lost 1 base and 7 bases respectively, with 10 bases between them. This CDR3 region has 13 residues. The germline V gene has CDR1 SGHAT and CDR2 FQNNGV. The CDR3: CASSLALLGTQYF. CDR3 DNA sequence: TGTGCCAGCAGCTTAGCCCTGCTGGGGACCCAGTACTTC.

This chain connects TRBV20-1 to TRBJ2-7; D is perhaps TRBD2 (5 bases). Deletions cut 3 bases from V and 7 bases from J, with 10 bases between. Germline CDR1 is DFQATT and CDR2 is SNEGSKA (reference sequence). The CDR3 totals 11 residues. For the CDR3, the DNA is TGCAGTGCTAGCCCCGGGGTTGAGCAGTACTTC. This sequence encodes CSASPGVEQYF.

This clone was counted only a few times. Other DNA sequences in the same sample also yield this CDR3. The V call is TRBV12-5, the J call TRBJ1-5, with D perhaps matching TRBD1 (6 bases). Deletions cut 4 bases from V and 2 bases from J, with 6 bases between. The CDR3 covers 13 residues. Germline V gene lookup returns CDR1 LGHNT and CDR2 FRNRAP. This CDR3 is CASGSGGNQPQHF. In nucleotides, the CDR3 is TGTGCTAGTGGTTCAGGGGGCAATCAGCCCCAGCATTTT.

The chain recombines TRBV19 with TRBJ1-2; TRBD1 matches 10 bases. V was clipped by 5 bases and J by 2 bases; unmatched bases: 8. This CDR3 is 16 amino acids long. Per germline, CDR1 LNHDA and CDR2 SQIVND (reference sequence). In DNA, the CDR3 is TGTGCCAGTAGTGTATCCGGGACAGGGGCCAACTATGGCTACACCTTC. Translating gives CASSVSGTGANYGYTF.

The genes are TRBV18 and TRBJ1-6, with TRBD1 matching over 11 bases. The CDR3 is made up of 14 amino acids. The junction had 2 bases not matched to a gene; V was cut back by 3 bases and J by 10 bases. Per the germline V gene, CDR1 is KGHSH and CDR2 is LQKENI. The CDR3 is CASSPGTGGSPLHF. CDR3 coding DNA: TGTGCCAGCTCACCCGGGACAGGGGGGTCACCCCTCCACTTT.

The V call is TRBV7-3, the J call TRBJ2-7; 10 bases match TRBD2. The CDR3 has 14 residues. The V gene end was trimmed by 6 bases and the J gene end by 5 bases; junction bases not matched to a gene: 7. The germline CDR1 and CDR2 sequences are SGHTA and FQGTGA. The CDR3 region has the DNA TGTGCCAGCAGTGCCGGGACTAGCGTTCACGAGCAGTACTTC. It codes for CASSAGTSVHEQYF. Full variable domain (rest looked up from reference TRBV7-3 and TRBJ2-7): GAGVSQTPSNKVTEKGKYVELRCDPISGHTALYWYRQSLGQGPEFLIYFQGTGAADDSGLPNDRFFAVRPEGSVSTLKIQRTERGDSAVYLCASSAGTSVHEQYFGPGTRLTVT.

The chain links TRBV10-3 to TRBJ2-4; D possibly matches TRBD1 or TRBD2 (6 bases each). Between the trimmed V and J ends, which lost 10 bases and 7 bases, there was a span of 20 bases. Germline lookup yields CDR1 ENHRY and CDR2 SYGVKD. CDR3 size: 14 residues. The CDR3 DNA reads TGTGCCACCCGACCTGACGGGGGCTGGAACATTCAGTACTTC. Translated: CATRPDGGWNIQYF.

The count of this clone is one. The genes are TRBV4-3 and TRBJ2-1; D uncertain. V lost 1 base to trimming and J lost 6 bases, with 10 bases between them. The CDR3 spans 14 residues. CDR1 is LGHNA and CDR2 is YSLEER in the germline V gene. The CDR3, as DNA: TGCGCCAGCAGCCAAGTTTTAGAATTCAATGAGCAGTTCTTC. This encodes CASSQVLEFNEQFF.

The CDR3 region is CASSIGANYGYTF. As DNA, the CDR3 is TGTGCCAGCAGTATCGGAGCTAACTATGGCTACACCTTC. The chain has TRBV2 and TRBJ1-2; D is unclear. This CDR3 spans 13 amino acids. CDR1 is SNHLY and CDR2 is FYNNEI in the germline V gene. V dropped 5 bases and J dropped 0 bases, with 7 bases sitting between them.

The J gene is TRBJ2-2, the V gene TRBV2, with D possibly matching TRBD2 (5 bases). The CDR3 has 11 residues. The V gene lost 8 bases and the J gene lost 4 bases, with 5 bases spanning the gap. Germline CDR1 reads SNHLY; CDR2 reads FYNNEI. CDR3 sequence: CASGSTGELFF. The CDR3 bases are TGTGCCAGCGGGAGCACCGGGGAGCTGTTTTTT.

This chain joins TRBV18 and TRBJ1-3; no firm D call. This CDR3 is built from 17 residues. Germline V gene data show CDR1 as KGHSH and CDR2 as LQKENI. Deletions cut 2 bases from V and 0 bases from J, with 14 bases between. CDR3 coding DNA: TGTGCCAGCTCACCATACGACGCCGGGCCCTCTGGAAACACCATATATTTT. Translated: CASSPYDAGPSGNTIYF.

The chain carries TRBV11-2 and TRBJ2-7, with 8 bases matching TRBD2. Per germline, CDR1 SGHAT and CDR2 FQNNGV. Unmatched junction bases numbered 3, after V lost 2 bases and J lost 6 bases. The CDR3 runs 13 residues. CDR3 DNA: TGTGCCAGCAGCTTATCGGGGGGGCTCGAGCAGTACTTC. Encoded protein: CASSLSGGLEQYF. The full variable domain, its missing parts supplied by reference TRBV11-2 and TRBJ2-7, is EAGVAQSPRYKIIEKRQSVAFWCNPISGHATLYWYQQILGQGPKLLIQFQNNGVVDDSQLPKDRFSAERLKGVDSTLKIQPAKLEDSAVYLCASSLSGGLEQYFGPGTRLTVT.

The genes are TRBV4-3 and TRBJ2-2, with 10 bases lining up with TRBD2. After removal of 6 bases from V and 3 bases from J, the junction contained 13 bases not matched to a gene. CDR3 length equals 18 residues. The V gene's germline CDR1 is LGHNA and CDR2 YSLEER. DNA for the CDR3: TGCGCCAGCAGGAAGAAGGCTAGCGGGAGTATGGACACCGGGGAGCTGTTTTTT. The encoded protein is CASRKKASGSMDTGELFF.

As regards this clone: The sample contains more than one DNA sequence encoding this CDR3. The chain has TRBV11-2 and TRBJ2-5, with TRBD2 identical over 14 bases. The V gene end was trimmed by 5 bases and the J gene end by 1 base; junction bases not matched to a gene: 3. The CDR3 runs 16 residues. Germline assignment: CDR1 SGHAT and CDR2 FQNNGV. CDR3 DNA: TGTGCCAGCAGCGCCGGACTAGCGGGAGGCCAAGAGACCCAGTACTTC. This gives the protein CASSAGLAGGQETQYF.

V usage is TRBV19 and J usage is TRBJ2-1, with 11 bases fitting TRBD2. V lost 11 bases, J lost 0 bases, and 6 bases stayed unmatched. The germline V gene encodes CDR1 LNHDA and CDR2 SQIVND (reference sequence). CDR3 size: 15 residues. CDR3 sequence reads: CAVGTSGSSYNEQFF. The CDR3 nucleotides read TGTGCCGTAGGAACTAGCGGGAGCTCCTACAATGAGCAGTTCTTC.

The chain combines TRBV7-8 with TRBJ2-5; TRBD2 matches at 11 bases. CDR3 length equals 20 residues. V dropped 3 bases and J dropped 5; count of bases not matched to a gene: 20. CDR1 SGHVS and CDR2 FQNEAQ come from the germline V gene. The CDR3: CASSFFNLAGGRVDYETQYF. DNA of the CDR3: TGTGCCAGCAGCTTCTTCAATCTAGCGGGGGGCCGGGTCGATTATGAGACCCAGTACTTC.

The rearrangement links TRBV11-2 to TRBJ2-3; the match to TRBD2 covers 8 bases. The CDR3 loop spans 15 amino acids. CDR1 is SGHAT and CDR2 is FQNNGV in the germline V gene. After removal of 7 bases from V and 1 base from J, the junction contained 7 bases not matched to a gene. The CDR3 DNA is TGTGCCAGCACCATAGCGGGAAGGGGCACAGATACGCAGTATTTT. It codes for CASTIAGRGTDTQYF.

The CDR3 here is CASSPHPWGDGANVLTF. Written as DNA, the CDR3 is TGTGCCAGTAGTCCTCACCCCTGGGGGGATGGGGCCAACGTCCTGACTTTC. The chain combines TRBV19 with TRBJ2-6, with D possibly TRBD2 on 6 matching bases. The CDR3 totals 17 residues. V shed 5 bases and J shed 3 bases, with 17 bases lying between them. Germline V gene data show CDR1 as LNHDA and CDR2 as SQIVND (reference sequence).